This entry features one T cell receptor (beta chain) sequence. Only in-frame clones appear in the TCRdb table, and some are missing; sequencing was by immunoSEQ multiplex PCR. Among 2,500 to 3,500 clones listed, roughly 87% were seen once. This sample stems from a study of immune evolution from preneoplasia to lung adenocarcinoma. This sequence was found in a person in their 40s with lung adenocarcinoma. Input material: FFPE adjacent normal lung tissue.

The CDR3 coding sequence is TGTGCCAGCAGCTTGGCGCAGGGGGGGAACACTGAAGCTTTCTTT. This gives the protein CASSLAQGGNTEAFF. The rearrangement links TRBV5-4 to TRBJ1-1; 7 bases line up with TRBD1. This CDR3 contains 15 residues. The trim removed 0 bases at V and 1 base at J, leaving 3 bases unmatched. Germline CDR1 and CDR2: SGHNT and YYREEE (reference sequence). Based on the CDR3 plus reference TRBV5-4 and TRBJ1-1, the full variable domain is ETGVTQSPTHLIKTRGQQVTLRCSSQSGHNTVSWYQQALGQGPQFIFQYYREEENGRGNFPPRFSGLQFPNYSSELNVNALELDDSALYLCASSLAQGGNTEAFFGQGTRLTVV.